This T cell receptor (beta chain) came from a study of blood T cell repertoires in COVID-19. Overall study context: Acute-phase and convalescent COVID-19 samples originated in the United States, Italy and Spain.

Trimming removed 3 bases from V and 3 bases from J, with 12 bases in between. The CDR3 length is 16 residues. Per the germline V gene, CDR1 is MNHNS and CDR2 is SASEGT. Patients in Seattle were enrolled during active infection, then followed longitudinally. Only in-frame clones appear in the TCRdb table, and some are missing; sequencing was by immunoSEQ multiplex PCR. The table has under 200,000 clones, roughly 84% seen once. This sequence originates from a woman in her fifties or sixties with COVID-19, enrolled during active disease. Sequenced sample: peripheral blood. The chain joins TRBV6-1 to TRBJ1-6; D is unclear. As DNA, the CDR3 is TGTGCCAGCAGTGAGGACCTCCGGGGCTATAATTCACCCCTCCACTTT. Translating it yields CASSEDLRGYNSPLHF.